A selection of T cell receptor beta chains follows, all from one sample in a study of T-cell memory formation after mild COVID-19. From the 5' RACE reads, TCRdb called clonotypes with MiXCR, one entry per CDR3 protein. The sample lists over 350,000 distinct CDR3 sequences; 16% were seen once. Specimen: PBMCs or a T cell subset sorted from them (not recorded which). The source of these receptors is a man between 18 and 35 years old who had mild COVID-19 (a few samples of this study predate the infection). Cell type and time point are not known. Both conserved end residues are part of each CDR3. The D gene is left open where the match is weak. The size of a clone is reported for some rows only, either as once, few or many, or as a class for expanded clones.

>TRBJ2-1|.|TRBV7-7|TRBD2
CASSPGASGARNEQFF
TGTGCTAGCAGCCCTGGGGCTAGCGGGGCCAGGAATGAGCAGTTCTTC
>TRBJ2-3|.|TRBV29-1|.
CSVEAGPGVYTQYF
TGCAGCGTTGAGGCAGGACCTGGCGTTTATACGCAGTATTTT
>TRBJ1-5|few|TRBV7-2|.
CASSFVGIREPQHF
TGTGCCAGCAGCTTCGTGGGGATTCGGGAGCCCCAGCATTTT
>TRBJ1-1|few|TRBV6-1|.
CASSWDTPNTEAFF
TGTGCCAGCAGCTGGGACACGCCGAACACTGAAGCTTTCTTT
>TRBJ1-1|.|TRBV28|.
CASSLLAGDTEAFF
TGTGCCAGCAGTTTACTCGCAGGGGACACTGAAGCTTTCTTT
>TRBJ1-6|.|TRBV5-4|.
CASSLDSGAGSPLHF
TGTGCCAGCAGCTTGGACTCAGGGGCGGGTTCACCCCTCCACTTT
>TRBJ1-5|.|TRBV6-2/TRBV6-3|TRBD1
CASSRHAGTGNQPQHF
TGTGCCAGCAGTCGTCATGCCGGGACAGGAAATCAGCCCCAGCATTTT
>TRBJ2-1|.|TRBV12-5|.
CASAHPKGEQFF
TGTGCTAGTGCACACCCTAAGGGGGAGCAGTTCTTC
>TRBJ2-7|few|TRBV6-5|TRBD1
CASRIRDRGSYEQYF
TGTGCCAGCAGGATAAGGGACAGGGGCTCCTACGAGCAGTACTTC
>TRBJ2-3|few|TRBV7-2|TRBD2
CASSPPGAGGRGQYF
TGTGCCAGCAGCCCCCCAGGAGCGGGGGGGCGGGGGCAGTATTTT
>TRBJ2-1|.|TRBV4-1|.
CASSQVGSSEFF
TGCGCCAGCAGCCAAGTGGGTAGCAGCGAGTTCTTC
>TRBJ1-5|.|TRBV12-3/TRBV12-4|TRBD1
CASSIQGGNQPQHF
TGTGCCAGCAGTATTCAGGGGGGGAATCAGCCCCAGCATTTT
>TRBJ2-7|few|TRBV4-2|TRBD2
CASSQDPISGASLYEQYF
TGTGCCAGCAGCCAAGATCCGATTAGCGGGGCCTCTCTGTACGAGCAGTACTTC
>TRBJ2-1|.|TRBV6-5|TRBD1
CASSPRTGRSLNNEQFF
TGTGCCAGCAGCCCCCGGACAGGGAGGTCCCTTAACAATGAGCAGTTCTTC
>TRBJ1-2|few|TRBV19|.
CASSIVKGPAWGGYTF
TGTGCCAGTAGTATAGTTAAAGGACCTGCGTGGGGTGGCTACACCTTC
>TRBJ2-5|many|TRBV12-3/TRBV12-4|.
CASSRRGILETQYF
TGTGCCAGCAGCCGCCGGGGCATACTGGAGACCCAGTACTTC
>TRBJ2-7|.|TRBV12-3/TRBV12-4|TRBD1
CASSHGQGYEQYF
TGTGCCAGCAGTCATGGACAGGGCTACGAGCAGTACTTC
>TRBJ1-1|few|TRBV29-1|TRBD1
CSTQGDTEAFF
TGCAGCACACAGGGGGACACTGAAGCTTTCTTT
>TRBJ1-1|few|TRBV7-6|.
CASSKTGNTEAFF
TGTGCCAGCAGTAAAACAGGGAACACTGAAGCTTTCTTT
>TRBJ2-3|.|TRBV12-3/TRBV12-4|TRBD2
CASSLLWRGGRDTQYF
TGTGCCAGCAGTTTACTCTGGCGGGGGGGCAGGGATACGCAGTATTTT
>TRBJ1-1|.|TRBV19|.
CASSRVYTEAFF
TGTGCCAGTAGCCGGGTCTACACTGAAGCTTTCTTT
>TRBJ1-2|many|TRBV24-1|.
CATSDRTVYGYTF
TGTGCCACCAGTGATCGGACAGTATATGGCTACACCTTC
>TRBJ1-5|.|TRBV15|.
CATSRDGAGPQPQHF
TGTGCCACCAGCAGAGATGGGGCAGGGCCCCAGCCCCAGCATTTT
>TRBJ2-2|.|TRBV12-3/TRBV12-4|.
CASSLGGAPGELFF
TGTGCCAGCAGTTTGGGGGGGGCCCCCGGGGAGCTGTTTTTT
>TRBJ2-7|.|TRBV11-2|TRBD1
CASSLTLPGQGAFEQYF
TGTGCCAGCAGCTTAACCCTACCGGGACAGGGGGCGTTCGAGCAGTACTTC
>TRBJ1-2|.|TRBV19|.
CASNLRDSGYGYTF
TGTGCCAGTAACCTCCGGGACTCGGGCTATGGCTACACCTTC
>TRBJ2-5|many|TRBV7-8|.
CASSLAIRRGGRGTQYF
TGTGCCAGCAGCTTAGCGATACGGAGGGGGGGGCGTGGGACCCAGTACTTC
>TRBJ2-5|.|TRBV12-5|TRBD2
CASGSSGLAGGETQYF
TGTGCTAGTGGTTCTTCAGGACTAGCGGGGGGAGAGACCCAGTACTTC